This T cell receptor (beta chain) stems from a study of spatial heterogeneity in lung cancer (dated by TCRdb to about 2019). For context, the study as a whole: Beta-chain transcripts were consistently detected in greater numbers than alpha-chain transcripts, which likely reflected higher beta-chain transcript abundance. In tumor regions, TCR transcript counts showed a strong correlation with a T cell transcriptional module score derived from matched bulk RNA-seq. In the raw uncorrected reads, each unique combination of TCR and UMI appeared on average more than ten times. TCR alpha and beta repertoires were quantitatively compared across multiple tumor regions, matched nontumor lung and blood in non-small cell lung cancer. Nonsynonymous mutation counts, determined by whole-exome sequencing of tumor tissue, were related to TCR repertoire features. Both alpha and beta chains were TCR-sequenced in approximately 220 tumor regions, around 65 matched nontumor lung samples and 56 PBMC samples obtained at surgery.

The time point label, as the study defines it: sample taken at primary tumor resection. The donors were 60 to 80 patients from the lung TRACERx cohort who had early-stage, untreated non-small cell lung cancer. TCR sequencing used whole RNA extracted from tumor and nontumor lung tissue, or from cryopreserved PBMC samples, without cell sorting. A patient was chosen for TCR sequencing only when enough RNA was available from at least two tumor regions. Before being selected, tumor and adjacent nontumor lung specimens were reviewed by a lung pathologist. General findings and caveats noted by the study authors: A correlation was observed between the number of expanded intratumoral alpha and beta TCRs and the tumor nonsynonymous mutation count. Counts of ubiquitous and regional expanded TCRs correlated with counts of ubiquitous and regional nonsynonymous mutations, respectively. Additional single-cell paired TCR alpha and beta sequencing was considered necessary to confirm, at a functional level, the hypothesis that regional TCRs recognize regional mutations. TCR-seq coverage of tumor T cells was estimated at only around 6.7% for alpha chains and less than 15% for beta chains.

Taken from the germline V gene (reference sequence), the CDR1 and CDR2 loops are LGHDT and YNNKEL. The CDR3 runs 16 amino acids, cysteine and phenylalanine included. Only CDR3 DNA is held: 48 bases, read in frame from base 1. The germline V end is reduced by 1 base and the J end by 5 bases; junction bases left unmatched: 9. The method behind the library was 5' RACE. Instrument on record: NextSeq 500. The TCR library protocol attached a unique molecular identifier to each TCR cDNA molecule to allow correction of PCR and sequencing errors. The authors processed their data as follows. Decombinator tools were used for TCR identification, UMI-based error correction and CDR3 extraction. Expanded TCRs were defined as those above a frequency of 2 per 1,000, corresponding to the top 1% of the tumor frequency distribution. Expanded tumor TCRs statistically deemed absent (corrected P<0.05) from at least one tumor region were classed as regional, and all other expanded tumor TCRs were classed as ubiquitous. Rényi diversity was computed with the R vegan package after subsampling each repertoire 100 times to 5,000 TCRs. CDR3 similarity networks were constructed using string-kernel similarity of amino acid triplets, with links drawn between CDR3s whose pairwise similarity was above 0.82. In-frame beta chains were kept once TCRdb had trimmed the public reads at Q25 with fastp and called clones with MiXCR. Identical CDR3 protein sequences are pooled into one entry, listed with their most common genes and DNA. TCRdb's processing, not the study's, gives the V and J calls here. This sample comprises about 27,000 distinct CDR3 sequences, roughly 6.9% of them detected only once. Together, the top ten hold approximately 24% of the sample.

This clonotype has just a few counts. It lacks a known antigen. No quality values exist for individual bases; no much larger clone is one base distant. This chain joins TRBV3-1 to TRBJ2-7, with TRBD1 identical over 9 junction bases. Here the sequenced sample was lung tumor tissue, taken at surgery. This receptor was taken from a male donor with early-stage non-small cell lung cancer. CDR3 reads: CASSQGIPGQGNEQYF. The DNA sequence is as follows: TGTGCCAGCAGCCAAGGAATACCGGGACAGGGTAACGAGCAGTACTTC.